This T cell receptor (beta chain) originates from a study of cytomegalovirus exposure and HLA in healthy donors (dated by TCRdb to 2016 to 2017). Turning to the overall study: In an earlier analysis of about 560 of the donors, 250 to 350 Gb of sequence data and roughly 100 million unique TCR beta sequences from about 180 million T cells were reported. Of the roughly 390 genotyped donors, roughly 76% were placed in the genetic ancestry cluster associated with self-reported Caucasian donors. Among roughly 370 genotyped donors of the cohort, an average of about 240,000 unique TCR beta nucleotide sequences were sequenced per donor, roughly 20% of them non-productive. A later analysis re-examined previously published TCR beta repertoires from 500 to 700 donors and added high-resolution HLA genotyping to investigate patterns of TCR occurrence. Donor age, sex, ethnicity and CMV serostatus were compiled together with the repertoire data. The study aimed to test whether cataloging public T cell receptors could reveal signatures of past pathogen exposure. Every discovery cohort repertoire had been produced on one sequencing platform. Roughly 310 gigabases of sequencing data and tens of millions of unique TCR sequences were included in an early release covering roughly 700 HLA-typed donors. HLA typing covered class I and class II loci at four-digit resolution. The T cell repertoires of 550 to 850 subjects were profiled by immunosequencing and related to cytomegalovirus serostatus. An earlier analysis of roughly 580 of the donors used high-throughput TCR beta sequencing to judge whether each TCR beta V gene segment behaved as functional or pseudogenic. In addition to the first cohort of 666 subjects, a separate validation cohort of some 120 different subjects was used. Rather than drawing on any new phenotypic data, the later analysis identified candidate immune exposures from TCR beta sequences and the way those sequences occurred across donors. The number of typed donors differed by locus: roughly 629-630 for A, B, C, DRB1 and DQB1; 500 to 550 for DQA1; around 610 for DPA1; and about 450 for DPB1. High-throughput TCR immunosequencing, statistical association of individual TCRs with disease status, and machine learning were combined to predict cytomegalovirus infection status. A later genetic analysis used genome-wide SNP genotypes for about 60% of the 666 donors, treating that subset as a discovery cohort. Roughly 5 DR-DQ haplotypes were handled as single units for association and clustering, since linkage in the cohort was strong. Here is what the overall study found, with its caveats: Compared with equally common non-associated chains, HLA-associated TCR beta chains in a later analysis were more clonally expanded and had lower generation probabilities. In an earlier analysis of some 540 of the donors, most TCR beta V segments appeared in productive rearrangements about 90% or about 30% of the time, broadly matching IMGT annotations. In both the original and validation cohorts, the classifier was reported to diagnose cytomegalovirus status with high specificity and sensitivity. CMV serostatus was the only immune exposure information available for the cohort. In a later analysis, around 17,000 TCR beta sequences were associated with specific HLA alleles at a false discovery rate of 0.05. The study gave a list of roughly 150 TCR beta chains associated with cytomegalovirus. Correlated functional status among segregating V segments might reflect linkage disequilibrium, but an unknown experimental factor could not be ruled out. In a later analysis, TCR association rates were found to vary across HLA loci, with the most associated TCRs seen for DRB1 alleles and the fewest for HLA-C alleles. While some public TCRs were present in many individuals, most TCR sequences turned up only very rarely across donors. According to a later genetic analysis, donors in an Asian-associated ancestry cluster had fewer N-insertions in productive TCRs than the approximately 700-donor mean. A later analysis reported that several top co-occurrence clusters appeared linked to parvovirus B19, influenza, CMV and Epstein-Barr virus. In vitro tests confirmed that three of the cytomegalovirus-associated TCR beta chains recognize cytomegalovirus antigens. A group of highly shared sequence variants was considered likely to be a technical artifact of the sequencing pipeline. The earlier analysis of about 600 of the donors excluded over 15 rarely observed V segments, including chromosome 9 orphons, because counts were too low. HLA typing was unavailable for some donors at each locus, so association tests used only the typed subset. Sequencing depth was assumed to be roughly uniform across donors in the presence/absence analyses, though that assumption may not hold. An association between a missense DCLRE1C variant and V-gene and J-gene trimming of TCR beta chains was found in a later genetic analysis and replicated in an independent cohort. Some IMGT-functional V segments, including TRBV6-2 and TRBV6-3, could not be told apart with the 87-base-pair reads, so those segments were excluded. It was suggested by the authors that the approach could potentially be generalized to other disease states and immunological phenotypes. Most CMV-associated TCR beta chains appeared to be HLA-restricted in a later analysis, and the HLA associations seemed to be driven largely by CMV exposure. A further reported finding was that TCR beta sequences accurately predicted the HLA-A and HLA-B alleles for most subjects in the first cohort. Only TCR beta chains were sequenced in this cohort, and the absence of alpha or paired-chain data limited detectable features. When HLA alleles, especially DR and DQ, strongly co-occurred, attributing TCR associations to individual alleles was difficult.

The cohort comprised around 690 healthy bone marrow donors. At the time of sampling, all cohort members were nominally healthy, though unrecorded immune exposures were likely present. The donor was CMV seronegative and was included in the group of a few hundred seronegative cohort members. Each donor provided a peripheral blood sample, and peripheral blood mononuclear cells were used for TCR beta sequencing. The Qiagen DNeasy Blood Extraction Kit was used to extract genomic DNA from the blood cell samples. Via the germline V gene, CDR1 is SNHLY and CDR2 FYNNEI. The CDR3 spans 13 residues, from the cysteine through the phenylalanine. Only CDR3 DNA is held: 39 bases, read in frame from base 1. Library preparation was by the immunoSEQ multiplex PCR assay. For the multiplex PCR, a mixture combining 60 forward primers for TCR Vbeta segments and 13 reverse primers for TCR Jbeta segments was used. Amplification of the CDR3 region of rearranged TCR beta genes was performed with a multiplex PCR assay on genomic DNA. The amplified TCR beta libraries were sequenced on the Illumina HiSeq System as 87-base-pair reads. The published analysis was carried out like this. A later analysis tallied about 77 million unique TCR beta chains across the 666 repertoires, and around 12 million of those chains were shared by two or more donors. Raw reads were error-corrected and collapsed into unique sequences by a nearest-neighbor algorithm in which closely related sequences were merged to remove PCR and sequencing errors. To assign V, D and J gene segments, CDR3 sequences were aligned to IMGT reference sequences. For a sequence to be retained, a match of at least six nucleotides was required to both a V gene segment and a J gene segment. Rearrangements were called productive when the CDR3 lacked stop codons and stayed in frame with V and J; all others were non-productive. Following IMGT convention, CDR3 was defined as the stretch from the second conserved V-encoded cysteine to the conserved J-encoded phenylalanine. In an earlier analysis of roughly 610 of the donors, sequences lacking an unambiguous match to a single V gene segment were excluded. In an earlier analysis of a few hundred of the donors, V segments were called functional above 56.7% productive rearrangements and were called segregating when the between-donor standard deviation exceeded 5%. To diagnose cytomegalovirus status from the catalog of TCR beta chain sequences, a statistical classification framework was built. In a later analysis, TCR nucleotide sequences were compared against IMGT/GENE-DB human TR gene sequences so that V and J genes could be assigned. In a later analysis, CDR3 sequences and most-parsimonious VDJ recombination scenarios were assigned using the TCRdist pipeline. A later analysis defined each TCR beta chain by its CDR3 amino acid sequence plus V-gene family, and excluded reads lacking a unique V-gene family. A later analysis removed 550 to 700 highly shared, low-generation-probability nucleotide sequences to deal with suspected cross-contamination and a sequencing artifact. In a later analysis, a clonal expansion index was calculated for each public chain from normalized within-repertoire ranks of inferred template counts. In a later analysis, generation probabilities were computed with a VDJ recombination model fitted to out-of-frame rearrangements, and the resulting probabilities were checked against IGoR. In a later analysis, TCR-TCR, TCR-HLA and TCR-CMV co-occurrence was scored with hypergeometric tests, and a repertoire-size bias correction was applied to TCR pairs. In a later analysis, false discovery rates were estimated by permuting HLA or CMV assignments 20 times. In a later analysis, co-occurring TCRs were grouped using DBSCAN, and TCRdist sequence similarity was added for clustering within HLA-allele-positive subsets. Repertoires with fewer than 30,000 or more than 120,000 public chains were left out of co-occurrence clustering, as were a handful of repertoires with anomalous nucleotide sharing. This immuneACCESS table, as held by TCRdb, lists in-frame sequences with V and J called but not all clones. Of the missing ones, under half trace to an unresolved V gene in checked studies; the others have no known cause. D and trimming were read from the DNA, whereas the V and J calls and clone size are those reported in that table. The sample table records about 130,000 clones. The ten most abundant clones make up under 2% of the sample.

As to this clone: The specificity of this receptor is unknown.

The clonotype comes from a man in his late teens or twenties in good health and CMV-seronegative. The V gene is TRBV2 and the J gene is TRBJ2-5, and the D gene may be TRBD1, 5 bases matching. The J call may be in error: the DNA end matches TRBJ2-7 better. Sequencing was done on a sample of PBMCs. The nucleotide sequence reads as follows: TGTGCCAGCAGTGGGAGACAGACCTACGAGCAGTACTTC. This gives the protein CASSGRQTYEQYF.